This T cell receptor beta chain was sequenced for a study of T cell repertoires in cytomegalovirus infection. Study details: The study used recently identified HLA-C-restricted and well-studied HLA-B-restricted CMV epitopes. Indications came from public TCR beta signatures; they pointed to CMV infection and to a matching HLA type.

TCRdb recomputed calls from the reads with MiXCR, one row per CDR3 protein. The sample contains under 300,000 distinct CDR3 sequences, 22% of which appear only once. CDR3 size: 14 residues. Germline V gives CDR1 GTSNPN, CDR2 SVGIG (reference sequence). Trimming took off 0 bases at V and 1 base at J, with 9 bases between the two ends. The study's findings and limits: Dominating the ex vivo response were TCR beta clonotypes that were CMV-specific and HLA-C-restricted. Identification of carriers of CMV plus the relevant HLA was achieved through cumulative public TCR beta family frequency.

This clonotype showed up just a few times. Its antigen remains unidentified. The sequencing here drew on cultured PBMCs, taken from culture after CMV antigen stimulation. The sequence was obtained from a human donor in good health (CMV status not recorded). Some clones in this sample may be carry-over from other donors' samples. This rearrangement joins TRBV30 to TRBJ1-1; D is uncertain. The CDR3 DNA follows: TGTGCCTGGAGTGTCAAGGGAACGAACACTGAAGCTTTCTTT. Translating gives CAWSVKGTNTEAFF.